The next 17 T cell receptor beta chains were all read from a single sample in a study of CD4 T cells in relation to SARS-CoV-2 and coronaviruses. This table comes from immunoSEQ multiplex PCR, and its TCRdb copy is limited to in-frame clones, with some not included. The sample has tens of thousands of clones; 88% are singletons. The specimen was memory CD4+ T cells from PBMCs. The receptor set was obtained from an adult with COVID-19.

As regards this clone: Other DNA sequences of this sample code for an identical CDR3. This chain links TRBV5-1 with TRBJ2-3, with TRBD2 matching 7 bases. CDR1 and CDR2 from the germline V gene are SGHRS and YFSETQ. V trimming: 1 base; J trimming: 2 bases; junction bases outside the gene matches: 4. CDR3 length equals 15 residues. CDR3 coding DNA: TGCGCCAGCAGCTTGCGGGGGGTCAACACAGATACGCAGTATTTT. Its protein is CASSLRGVNTDTQYF. Variable domain in full (rest from reference TRBV5-1 and TRBJ2-3): KAGVTQTPRYLIKTRGQQVTLSCSPISGHRSVSWYQQTPGQGLQFLFEYFSETQRNKGNFPGRFSGRQFSNSRSEMNVSTLELGDSALYLCASSLRGVNTDTQYFGPGTRLTVL.

The rearrangement uses TRBV6-5 and TRBJ2-5, with no clear D. This CDR3 is built from 16 residues. Germline V gene data show CDR1 as MNHEY and CDR2 as SVGAGI. Trimming pared 2 bases from V and 2 bases from J, leaving 15 bases between. The CDR3 nucleotides are TGTGCCAGCAGTTACGGTCTAGGAGAGATACAAGAGACCCAGTACTTC. Amino acid sequence: CASSYGLGEIQETQYF.

V usage is TRBV12-3 or TRBV12-4 and J usage is TRBJ1-5; D unresolved. Trimming took 6 bases from V and 0 from J, leaving 6 bases between them. This CDR3 spans 13 amino acids. Here the CDR3 reads CASRSHSNQPQHF. CDR3 DNA: TGTGCCAGCAGGTCACATAGCAATCAGCCCCAGCATTTT.

This clone showed up just a few times. V and J are TRBV29-1 and TRBJ2-7; D is possibly TRBD2 (5 bases). V lost 6 bases, J lost 4 bases, and 13 bases lay in between. The germline V gene encodes CDR1 SQVTM and CDR2 ANQGSEA. The CDR3 contains 12 residues. CDR3 loop: CSVEEALYEQYF. The CDR3 region has the DNA TGCAGCGTCGAGGAGGCTTTATACGAGCAGTACTTC.

This chain joins TRBV5-8 and TRBJ1-1; no clear D gene. Germline values: CDR1 SGHTS, CDR2 YDEGEE. V gave up 2 bases and J gave up 3 bases, with 5 bases separating them. This CDR3 spans 12 amino acids. Here the CDR3 reads CASSFLYTEAFF. Written as DNA, the CDR3 is TGTGCCAGCAGCTTCTTATACACTGAAGCTTTCTTT.

The chain is built from TRBV27 and TRBJ2-6, with TRBD1 matching 7 bases. V lost 5 bases, J lost 2 bases, and 6 bases stayed unmatched. There are 16 residues in the CDR3. Germline-derived CDR1 and CDR2 are MNHEY and SMNVEV (reference sequence). The CDR3 nucleotides are TGTGCCAGCAGTCATTCTCAGGGGGCTGGGGCCAACGTCCTGACTTTC. It translates to CASSHSQGAGANVLTF.

V and J are TRBV18 and TRBJ1-2; 11 bases line up with TRBD1. CDR1 and CDR2 (germline): KGHSH, LQKENI. The CDR3 runs 16 residues. Trimming took 5 bases from V and 5 from J; bases not matched to a gene: 10. CDR3 region: CASSKTRDRGGYGYTF. CDR3 coding DNA: TGTGCCAGCTCAAAAACCCGGGACAGGGGGGGATATGGCTACACCTTC. The full variable domain, completed using reference TRBV18 and TRBJ1-2, is NAGVMQNPRHLVRRRGQEARLRCSPMKGHSHVYWYRQLPEEGLKFMVYLQKENIIDESGMPKERFSAEFPKEGPSILRIQQVVRGDSAAYFCASSKTRDRGGYGYTFGSGTRLTVV.

This chain connects TRBV5-1 to TRBJ2-2; D not certain. Germline V gene sequence: CDR1 SGHRS, CDR2 YFSETQ. V shed 0 bases and J shed 3 bases, with 9 bases lying between them. The CDR3 runs 15 residues. DNA for the CDR3: TGCGCCAGCAGCTTGGGTCTAGTGGACACCGGGGAGCTGTTTTTT. Translation: CASSLGLVDTGELFF.

The chain joins TRBV5-6 to TRBJ2-1, with D possibly matching TRBD2 (6 bases). The CDR3 sequence is 15 residues long. Germline CDR1 SGHDT, CDR2 YYEEEE. V lost 3 bases and J 8 bases, leaving 18 bases between the germline ends. The CDR3 nucleotides are TGTGCCAGCAGCTCGAGGGGAAGGTGGGGGGATGAGCAGTTCTTC. It yields the protein CASSSRGRWGDEQFF.

This clone was recorded a few times. V gene TRBV5-1 combines with J gene TRBJ2-7; D gene ambiguous. Trimming cost V 7 bases and J 0 bases, with 8 bases left between them. Germline V gene sequence: CDR1 SGHRS, CDR2 YFSETQ. The CDR3 has 12 residues. CDR3 in amino acids: CASGPSSYEQYF. CDR3 nucleotide sequence: TGCGCCAGCGGGCCTAGCTCCTACGAGCAGTACTTC.

The chain combines TRBV7-3 with TRBJ2-2; D possibly corresponds to TRBD1 (5 bases). V was cut by 9 bases and J by 7 bases, with 12 bases left in between. Germline CDR1 is SGHTA and CDR2 is FQGTGA. This CDR3 region has 12 residues. This CDR3 is CASGPGFGELFF. The CDR3 DNA reads TGTGCCAGTGGTCCAGGGTTCGGGGAGCTGTTTTTT.

V usage is TRBV12-3 or TRBV12-4 and J usage is TRBJ1-2; no reliable D call. The V end was cut by 5 bases, the J end by 4 bases, with 8 bases between. This CDR3 contains 12 residues. Here the CDR3 DNA reads TGTGCCAGCAGTCAGGTCCCCTATGGCTACACCTTC. Its protein is CASSQVPYGYTF.

The V call is TRBV12-3 or TRBV12-4, the J call TRBJ2-4, with D perhaps matching TRBD1 or TRBD2 (6 bases each). V lost 6 bases and J 8 bases, leaving 14 bases between the germline ends. The CDR3 runs to 13 residues. This CDR3 reads CASRGGPGDIQYF. For the CDR3, the DNA is TGTGCCAGCAGAGGGGGACCGGGGGACATTCAGTACTTC.

The chain recombines TRBV5-1 with TRBJ2-7, with 9 bases matching TRBD1. Looked up from germline, CDR1 is SGHRS and CDR2 is YFSETQ. Trimming cost V 4 bases and J 3 bases; bases outside gene matches: 14. This CDR3 comprises 17 residues. CDR3 region: CASSLAGQGSYGYEQYF. CDR3 in DNA: TGCGCCAGCAGCCTTGCGGGACAGGGTAGCTACGGCTACGAGCAGTACTTC.

The V call is TRBV28, the J call TRBJ1-4; a weak D match, TRBD1 (5 bases). Germline lookup yields CDR1 MDHEN and CDR2 SYDVKM. The CDR3 length is 15 residues. Trimming took 5 bases from V and 8 from J, leaving 18 bases between them. The CDR3 is CASSPAGRGFEKLFF. CDR3 bases: TGTGCCAGCAGTCCCGCCGGAAGGGGATTCGAAAAACTGTTTTTT.

The rearrangement joins TRBV5-1 to TRBJ1-1; TRBD1 agrees at 12 bases. This CDR3 has 18 residues. CDR1 is SGHRS and CDR2 is YFSETQ in the germline V gene. The V and J ends lost 2 bases and 4 bases, in that order; junction bases with no gene match: 12. The CDR3 nucleotides are TGCGCCAGCAGCTTTACGTCGGGACAGGGGGCCGTTGGCACTGAAGCTTTCTTT. Its translation: CASSFTSGQGAVGTEAFF.

This chain joins TRBV3-1 (or the pseudogene TRBV3-2) and TRBJ1-5; no reliable D call. Germline CDR1 reads LGHDT; CDR2 reads YNNKEL (reference sequence). The CDR3 consists of 13 residues. V lost 4 bases, J lost 7 bases, and 11 bases lay in between. The CDR3 DNA reads as TGTGCCAGCAGCCTCCAGACTGGGCAGCCCCAGCATTTT. Its protein is CASSLQTGQPQHF.